This TCR beta chain was captured in a study of blood T cell repertoires in COVID-19. Study at large: Acute and convalescent COVID-19 samples came from the United States, Italy and Spain.

Germline CDR1 reads MNHNY; CDR2 reads SVGAGI (reference sequence). The length of the CDR3 is 15 residues. V lost 2 bases and J 4 bases, leaving 12 bases between the germline ends. Here immunoSEQ multiplex PCR was the method, and the copy in TCRdb shows in-frame clones only, minus some. The sample has approximately 52,000 clones, 80% to 90% seen once. This clone is deemed medium-sized. This rearrangement joins TRBV6-6 to TRBJ2-1; possible D gene TRBD1, 6 bases. The source is a man aged 55 to 69 with acute or convalescent COVID-19. The sequencing sample was made of peripheral blood. CDR3: CASSYEQGSYNEQFF. The CDR3 coding sequence is TGTGCCAGCAGTTACGAGCAGGGGTCTTACAATGAGCAGTTCTTC.